The present entry profiles one T cell receptor beta chain with its context. Sequenced by immunoSEQ multiplex PCR; TCRdb stores in-frame clones only, minus some. In the table there are about 38,000 clones, approximately 83% of which are singletons. The record originates from a study of radiotherapy plus CTLA-4 blockade in lung cancer. Study-wide context: Of the patients, about 20% showed objective responses and 31% attained disease control.

Sequenced here: peripheral blood, sampled from a patient treated with radiotherapy plus ipilimumab. The receptor's source is a human donor with non-small cell lung cancer whose response to radiotherapy plus ipilimumab could not be evaluated.

The CDR3 protein is CASSAQFKDTQYF. As DNA, the CDR3 is TGTGCCAGCAGTGCCCAGTTCAAGGATACGCAGTATTTT. The V and J genes are TRBV6-4 and TRBJ2-3; D is ambiguous. Germline V CDR1 and CDR2: MRHNA, SNTAGT. The CDR3 spans 13 residues. Between the trimmed V and J ends, which lost 4 bases and 6 bases, there was a span of 11 bases.